The following is a T cell receptor beta chain sequence with its context. CDR1 and CDR2 (germline): SQVTM, ANQGSEA. The CDR3 runs 13 residues. Trimming cost V 2 bases and J 6 bases, with 11 bases left between them. TCRdb keeps only in-frame clones here, not all; method: immunoSEQ multiplex PCR. Of about 340,000 clones detected, around 86% appear once; the ten largest clones hold around 4.2%. The source of the sample is a study of blood T cell repertoires in COVID-19. As for the study in general: COVID-19 samples collected from the United States, Italy and Spain covered acute and convalescent phases.

Individuals drawn from under 30 US areas were about 18 to 89 years old. The clonotype was recovered from a woman aged 40 to 49 with acute COVID-19. The rearrangement uses TRBV29-1 and TRBJ2-1, with D perhaps TRBD1 (5 bases). The sample consisted of PBMCs or T cells enriched from blood (not recorded which). CDR3: CSVERGRSNEQFF. The DNA for the CDR3 is TGCAGCGTTGAAAGGGGCAGGTCCAATGAGCAGTTCTTC.